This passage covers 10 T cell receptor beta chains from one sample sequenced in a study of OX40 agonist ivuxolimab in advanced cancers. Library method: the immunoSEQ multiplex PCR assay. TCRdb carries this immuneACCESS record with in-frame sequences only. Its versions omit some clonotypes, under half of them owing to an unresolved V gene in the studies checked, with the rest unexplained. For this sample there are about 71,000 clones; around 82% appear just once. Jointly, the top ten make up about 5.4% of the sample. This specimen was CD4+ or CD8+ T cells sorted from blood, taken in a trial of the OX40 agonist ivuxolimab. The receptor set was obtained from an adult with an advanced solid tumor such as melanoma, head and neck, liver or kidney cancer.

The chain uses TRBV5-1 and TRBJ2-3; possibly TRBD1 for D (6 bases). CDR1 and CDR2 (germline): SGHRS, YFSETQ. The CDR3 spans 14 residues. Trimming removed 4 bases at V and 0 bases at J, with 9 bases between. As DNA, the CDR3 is TGCGCCAGCAGCAGGACAGTTAGCACAGATACGCAGTATTTT. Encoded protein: CASSRTVSTDTQYF.

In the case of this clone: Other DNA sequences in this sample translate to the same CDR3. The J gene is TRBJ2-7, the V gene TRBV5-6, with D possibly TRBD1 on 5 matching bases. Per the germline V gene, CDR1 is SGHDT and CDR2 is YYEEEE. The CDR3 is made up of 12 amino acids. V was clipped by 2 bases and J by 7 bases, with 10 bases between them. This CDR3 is CASSFTGREQYF. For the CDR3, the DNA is TGTGCCAGCAGCTTCACAGGTCGGGAGCAGTACTTC.

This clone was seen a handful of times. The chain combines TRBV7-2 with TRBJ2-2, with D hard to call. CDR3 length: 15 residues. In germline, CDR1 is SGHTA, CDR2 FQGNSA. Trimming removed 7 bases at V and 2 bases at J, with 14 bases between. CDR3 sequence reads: CASTPGQPNTGELFF. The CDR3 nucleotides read TGTGCCAGCACCCCAGGCCAGCCTAACACCGGGGAGCTGTTTTTT.

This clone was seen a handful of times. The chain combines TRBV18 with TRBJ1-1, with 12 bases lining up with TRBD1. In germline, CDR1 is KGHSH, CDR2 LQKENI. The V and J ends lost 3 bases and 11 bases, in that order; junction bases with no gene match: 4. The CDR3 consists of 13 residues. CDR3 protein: CASSPGTGGLAFF. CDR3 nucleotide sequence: TGTGCCAGCTCACCGGGGACAGGGGGCCTCGCTTTCTTT.

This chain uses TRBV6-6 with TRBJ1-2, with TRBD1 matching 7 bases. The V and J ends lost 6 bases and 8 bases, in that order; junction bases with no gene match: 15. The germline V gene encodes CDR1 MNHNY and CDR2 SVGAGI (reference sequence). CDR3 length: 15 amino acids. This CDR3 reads CASRFGTVGWQGYTF. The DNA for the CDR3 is TGTGCCAGCAGATTTGGGACAGTGGGCTGGCAGGGCTACACCTTC.

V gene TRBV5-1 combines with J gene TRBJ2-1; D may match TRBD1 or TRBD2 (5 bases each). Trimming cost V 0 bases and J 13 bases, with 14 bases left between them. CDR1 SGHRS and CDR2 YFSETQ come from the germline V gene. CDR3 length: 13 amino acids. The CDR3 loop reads CASSLDLGDVQFF. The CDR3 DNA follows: TGCGCCAGCAGCTTGGACTTGGGGGACGTCCAGTTCTTC. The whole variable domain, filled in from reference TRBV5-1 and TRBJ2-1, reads KAGVTQTPRYLIKTRGQQVTLSCSPISGHRSVSWYQQTPGQGLQFLFEYFSETQRNKGNFPGRFSGRQFSNSRSEMNVSTLELGDSALYLCASSLDLGDVQFFGPGTRLTVL.

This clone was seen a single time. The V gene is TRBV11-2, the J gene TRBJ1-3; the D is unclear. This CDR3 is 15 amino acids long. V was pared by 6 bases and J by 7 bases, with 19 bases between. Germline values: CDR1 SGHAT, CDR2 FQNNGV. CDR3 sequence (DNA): TGTGCCAGCAGTTTCGGAAGAAGGGTTCGGAACACCATATATTTT. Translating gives CASSFGRRVRNTIYF.

This CDR3 reads CASSLSSGTNYGYTF. The CDR3 coding sequence is TGCGCCAGCAGCTTAAGTTCAGGGACAAACTATGGCTACACCTTC. The chain couples TRBV5-1 to TRBJ1-2, with D possibly matching TRBD1 (6 bases). Trimming took off 2 bases at V and 2 bases at J, with 13 bases between the two ends. The CDR3 sequence is 15 residues long. The germline gives CDR1 SGHRS, CDR2 YFSETQ.

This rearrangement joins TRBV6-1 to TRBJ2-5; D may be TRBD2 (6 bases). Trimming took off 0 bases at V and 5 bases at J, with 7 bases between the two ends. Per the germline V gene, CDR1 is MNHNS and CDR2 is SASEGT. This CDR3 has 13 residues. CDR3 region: CASSEAAGETQYF. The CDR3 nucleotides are TGTGCCAGCAGTGAAGCTGCGGGGGAGACCCAGTACTTC.

CDR3 coding DNA: TGTGCCAGCTCACCTGGAGTGGGGGCCGGGGGCACTGAAGCTTTCTTT. Residues: CASSPGVGAGGTEAFF. V gene TRBV18 combines with J gene TRBJ1-1; a possible D gene is TRBD1 (6 bases). CDR3 length: 16 residues. V was cut by 3 bases and J by 4 bases, with 18 bases left in between. Germline V gene data show CDR1 as KGHSH and CDR2 as LQKENI.